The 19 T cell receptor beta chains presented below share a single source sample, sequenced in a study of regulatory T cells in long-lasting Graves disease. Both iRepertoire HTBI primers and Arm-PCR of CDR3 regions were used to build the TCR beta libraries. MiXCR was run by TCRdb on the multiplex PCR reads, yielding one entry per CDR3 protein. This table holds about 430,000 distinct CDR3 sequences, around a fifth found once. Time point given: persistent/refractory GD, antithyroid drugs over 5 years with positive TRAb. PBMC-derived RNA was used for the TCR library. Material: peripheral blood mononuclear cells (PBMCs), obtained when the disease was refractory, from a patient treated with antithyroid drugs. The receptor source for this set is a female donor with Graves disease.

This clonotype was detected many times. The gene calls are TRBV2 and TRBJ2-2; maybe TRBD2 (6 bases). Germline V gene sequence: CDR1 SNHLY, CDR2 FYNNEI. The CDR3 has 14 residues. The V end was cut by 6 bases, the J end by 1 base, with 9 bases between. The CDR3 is CASRRDQNTGELFF. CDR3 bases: TGTGCCAGCAGGCGGGATCAGAACACCGGGGAGCTGTTTTTT.

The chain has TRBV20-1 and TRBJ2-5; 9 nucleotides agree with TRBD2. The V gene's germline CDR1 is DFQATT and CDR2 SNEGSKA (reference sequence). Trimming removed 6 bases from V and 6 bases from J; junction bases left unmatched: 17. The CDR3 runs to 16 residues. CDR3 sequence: CSAHSGVAGEGKTQYF. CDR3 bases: TGCAGTGCGCACAGTGGGGTAGCGGGAGAGGGAAAGACCCAGTACTTC.

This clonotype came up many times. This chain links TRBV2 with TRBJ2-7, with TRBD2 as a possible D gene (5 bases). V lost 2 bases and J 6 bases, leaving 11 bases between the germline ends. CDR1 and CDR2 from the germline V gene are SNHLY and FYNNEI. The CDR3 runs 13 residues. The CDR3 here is CASSETSGFEQYF. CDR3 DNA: TGTGCCAGCAGTGAAACCTCGGGATTCGAGCAGTACTTC.

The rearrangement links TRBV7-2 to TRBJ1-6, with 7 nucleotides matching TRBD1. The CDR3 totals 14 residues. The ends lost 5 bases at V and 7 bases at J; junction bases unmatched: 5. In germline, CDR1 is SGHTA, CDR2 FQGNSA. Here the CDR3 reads CASSATGLNSPLHF. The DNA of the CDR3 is TGTGCCAGCAGCGCGACAGGGCTCAATTCACCCCTCCACTTT.

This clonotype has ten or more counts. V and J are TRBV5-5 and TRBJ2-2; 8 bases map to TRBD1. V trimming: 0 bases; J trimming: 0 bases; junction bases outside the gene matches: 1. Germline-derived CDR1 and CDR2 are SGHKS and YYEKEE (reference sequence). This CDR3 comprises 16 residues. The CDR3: CASSLGQGTNTGELFF. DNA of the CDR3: TGTGCCAGCAGCTTGGGACAGGGGACGAACACCGGGGAGCTGTTTTTT.

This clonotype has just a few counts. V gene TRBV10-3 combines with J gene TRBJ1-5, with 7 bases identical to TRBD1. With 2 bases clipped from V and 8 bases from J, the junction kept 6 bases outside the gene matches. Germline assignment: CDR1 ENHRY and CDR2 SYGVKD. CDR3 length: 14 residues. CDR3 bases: TGTGCCATCAGTGAGCCGGGGACAGCCGAGCCCCAGCATTTT. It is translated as CAISEPGTAEPQHF.

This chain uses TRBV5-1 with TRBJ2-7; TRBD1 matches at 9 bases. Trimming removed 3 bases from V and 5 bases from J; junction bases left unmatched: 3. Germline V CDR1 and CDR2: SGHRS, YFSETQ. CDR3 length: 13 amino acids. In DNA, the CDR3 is TGCGCCAGCAGCTGGGACAGGGTGGACGAGCAGTACTTC. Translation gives CASSWDRVDEQYF.

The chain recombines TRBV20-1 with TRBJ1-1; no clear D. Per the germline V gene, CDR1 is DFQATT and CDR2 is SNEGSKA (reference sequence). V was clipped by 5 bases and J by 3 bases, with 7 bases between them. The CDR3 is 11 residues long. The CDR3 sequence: CSARRDTEAFF. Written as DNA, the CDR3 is TGCAGTGCTCGCCGGGACACTGAAGCTTTCTTT.

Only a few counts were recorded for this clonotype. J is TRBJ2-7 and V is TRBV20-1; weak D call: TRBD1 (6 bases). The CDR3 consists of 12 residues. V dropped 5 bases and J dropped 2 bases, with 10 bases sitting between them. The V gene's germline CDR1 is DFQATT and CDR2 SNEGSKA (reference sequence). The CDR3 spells CSAYRDTYEQYF. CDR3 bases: TGCAGTGCTTACCGGGACACCTACGAGCAGTACTTC.

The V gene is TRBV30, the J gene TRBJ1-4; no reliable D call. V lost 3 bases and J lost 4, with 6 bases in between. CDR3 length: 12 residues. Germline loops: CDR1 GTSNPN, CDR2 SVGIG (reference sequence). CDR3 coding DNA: TGTGCCTGGAGGGGGAATAATGAAAAACTGTTTTTT. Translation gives CAWRGNNEKLFF.

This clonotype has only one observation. CDR3 nucleotides: TGTGCCAGCAGCCTCTTACAGGGGTTATATGGCTACACCTTC. It specifies CASSLLQGLYGYTF. This chain joins TRBV7-2 and TRBJ1-2; 7 bases line up with TRBD1. The CDR3 runs to 14 residues. The germline V gene has CDR1 SGHTA and CDR2 FQGNSA. J was trimmed by 5 bases and V by 5 bases; bases with no gene match: 8.

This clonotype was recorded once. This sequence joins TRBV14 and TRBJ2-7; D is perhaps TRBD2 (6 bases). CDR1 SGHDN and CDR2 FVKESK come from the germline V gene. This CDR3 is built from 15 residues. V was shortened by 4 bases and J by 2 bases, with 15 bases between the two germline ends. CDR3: CASSPSGSLPYEQYF. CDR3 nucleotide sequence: TGTGCCAGCAGCCCCAGCGGGTCACTCCCCTACGAGCAGTACTTC.

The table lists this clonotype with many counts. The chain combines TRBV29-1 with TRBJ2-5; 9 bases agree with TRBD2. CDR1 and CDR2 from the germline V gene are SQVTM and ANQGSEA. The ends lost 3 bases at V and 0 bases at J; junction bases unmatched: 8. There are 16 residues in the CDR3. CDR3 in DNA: TGCAGCGTTGAGCGGGGGGGGGACAGACACCAAGAGACCCAGTACTTC. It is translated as CSVERGGDRHQETQYF.

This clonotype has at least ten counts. The CDR3 protein is CASSLMGRGGTEAFF. In nucleotides, the CDR3 is TGTGCCAGCAGTTTAATGGGCAGGGGTGGAACTGAAGCTTTCTTT. The rearrangement joins TRBV27 to TRBJ1-1; weak D call: TRBD1 (6 bases). CDR1 MNHEY and CDR2 SMNVEV come from the germline V gene (reference sequence). The V and J ends lost 2 bases and 5 bases respectively, with 15 bases between them. The CDR3 is 15 amino acids.

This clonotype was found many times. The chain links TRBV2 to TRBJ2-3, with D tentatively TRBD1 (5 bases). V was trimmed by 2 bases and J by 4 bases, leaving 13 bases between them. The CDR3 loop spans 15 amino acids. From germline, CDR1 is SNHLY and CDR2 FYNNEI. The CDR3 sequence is CASSELASRADTQYF. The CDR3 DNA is TGTGCCAGCAGTGAACTGGCATCCAGGGCAGATACGCAGTATTTT.

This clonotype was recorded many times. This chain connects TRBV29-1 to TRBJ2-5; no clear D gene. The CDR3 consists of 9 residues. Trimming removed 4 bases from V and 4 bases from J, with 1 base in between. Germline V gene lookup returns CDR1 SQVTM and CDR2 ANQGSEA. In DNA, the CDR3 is TGCAGCGTTGCAGAGACCCAGTACTTC. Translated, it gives CSVAETQYF.

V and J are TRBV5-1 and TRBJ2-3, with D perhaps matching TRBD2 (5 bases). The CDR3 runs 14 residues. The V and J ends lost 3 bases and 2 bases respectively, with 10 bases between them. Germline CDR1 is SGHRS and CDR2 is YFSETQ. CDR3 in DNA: TGCGCCAGCAGCTCAGCGGATCCCACAGATACGCAGTATTTT. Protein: CASSSADPTDTQYF. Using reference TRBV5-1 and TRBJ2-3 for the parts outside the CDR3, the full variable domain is KAGVTQTPRYLIKTRGQQVTLSCSPISGHRSVSWYQQTPGQGLQFLFEYFSETQRNKGNFPGRFSGRQFSNSRSEMNVSTLELGDSALYLCASSSADPTDTQYFGPGTRLTVL.

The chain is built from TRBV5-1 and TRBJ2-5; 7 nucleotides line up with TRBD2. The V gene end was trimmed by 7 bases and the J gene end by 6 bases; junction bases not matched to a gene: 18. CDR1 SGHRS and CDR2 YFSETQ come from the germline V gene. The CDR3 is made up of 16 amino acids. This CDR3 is CASGPRGLEIWKTQYF. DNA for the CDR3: TGCGCCAGCGGCCCTCGAGGACTAGAGATTTGGAAGACCCAGTACTTC.

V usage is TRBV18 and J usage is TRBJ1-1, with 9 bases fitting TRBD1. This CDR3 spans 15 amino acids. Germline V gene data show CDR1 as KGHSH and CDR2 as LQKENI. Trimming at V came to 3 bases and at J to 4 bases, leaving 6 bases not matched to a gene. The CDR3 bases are TGTGCCAGCTCACCGACCACAGGGGGCGGCACTGAAGCTTTCTTT. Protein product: CASSPTTGGGTEAFF.